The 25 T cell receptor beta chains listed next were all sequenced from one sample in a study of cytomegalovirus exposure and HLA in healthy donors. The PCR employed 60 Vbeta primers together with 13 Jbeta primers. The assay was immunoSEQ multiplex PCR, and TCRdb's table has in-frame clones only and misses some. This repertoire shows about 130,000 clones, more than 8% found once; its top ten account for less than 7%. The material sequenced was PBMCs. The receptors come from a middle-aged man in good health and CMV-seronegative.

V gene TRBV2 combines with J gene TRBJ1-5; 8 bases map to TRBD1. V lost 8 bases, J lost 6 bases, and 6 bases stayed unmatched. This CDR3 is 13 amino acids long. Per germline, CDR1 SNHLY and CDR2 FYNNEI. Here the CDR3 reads CASGAGGSQPQHF. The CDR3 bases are TGTGCCAGCGGAGCAGGGGGCAGTCAGCCCCAGCATTTT.

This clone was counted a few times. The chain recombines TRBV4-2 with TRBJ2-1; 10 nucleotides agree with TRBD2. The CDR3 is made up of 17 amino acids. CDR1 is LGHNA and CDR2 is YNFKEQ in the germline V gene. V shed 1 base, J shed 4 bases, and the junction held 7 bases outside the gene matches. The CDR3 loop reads CASSQGQGLARYNEQFF. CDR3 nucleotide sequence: TGTGCCAGCAGCCAAGGCCAGGGACTAGCGCGATACAATGAGCAGTTCTTC.

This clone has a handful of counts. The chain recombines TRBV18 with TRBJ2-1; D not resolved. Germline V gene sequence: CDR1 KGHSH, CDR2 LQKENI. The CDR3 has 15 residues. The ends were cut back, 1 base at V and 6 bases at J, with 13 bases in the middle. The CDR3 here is CASSPRAGQLNEQFF. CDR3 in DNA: TGTGCCAGCTCACCACGGGCCGGTCAGCTCAATGAGCAGTTCTTC. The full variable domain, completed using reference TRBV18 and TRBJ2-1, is NAGVMQNPRHLVRRRGQEARLRCSPMKGHSHVYWYRQLPEEGLKFMVYLQKENIIDESGMPKERFSAEFPKEGPSILRIQQVVRGDSAAYFCASSPRAGQLNEQFFGPGTRLTVL.

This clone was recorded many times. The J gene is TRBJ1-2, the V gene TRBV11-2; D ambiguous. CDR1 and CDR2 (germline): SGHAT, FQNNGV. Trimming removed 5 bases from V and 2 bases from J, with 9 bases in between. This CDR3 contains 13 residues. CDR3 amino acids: CASSPPGNYGYTF. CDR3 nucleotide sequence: TGTGCCAGCAGCCCCCCGGGGAACTATGGCTACACCTTC.

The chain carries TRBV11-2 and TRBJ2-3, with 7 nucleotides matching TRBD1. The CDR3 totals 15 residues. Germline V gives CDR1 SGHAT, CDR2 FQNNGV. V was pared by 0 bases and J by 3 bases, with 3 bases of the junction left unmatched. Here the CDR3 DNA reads TGTGCCAGCAGCTTAGATCCAGGGGGAACAGATACGCAGTATTTT. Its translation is CASSLDPGGTDTQYF. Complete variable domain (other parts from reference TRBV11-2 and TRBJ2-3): EAGVAQSPRYKIIEKRQSVAFWCNPISGHATLYWYQQILGQGPKLLIQFQNNGVVDDSQLPKDRFSAERLKGVDSTLKIQPAKLEDSAVYLCASSLDPGGTDTQYFGPGTRLTVL.

This CDR3 is CSVRTVHEKLFF. The CDR3 nucleotides are TGCAGCGTTAGGACAGTCCATGAAAAACTGTTTTTT. The chain combines TRBV29-1 with TRBJ1-4, with TRBD1 as a possible D gene (6 bases). Germline V gives CDR1 SQVTM, CDR2 ANQGSEA. The V and J ends lost 5 bases and 6 bases respectively, with 10 bases between them. This CDR3 is 12 amino acids long. The variable domain in full, with the rest retrieved from reference TRBV29-1 and TRBJ1-4, is SAVISQKPSRDICQRGTSLTIQCQVDSQVTMMFWYRQQPGQSLTLIATANQGSEATYESGFVIDKFPISRPNLTFSTLTVSNMSPEDSSIYLCSVRTVHEKLFFGSGTQLSVL.

The CDR3 loop is CASSFSGGWGTDTQYF. The CDR3 DNA is TGCGCCAGCAGCTTCTCAGGGGGATGGGGCACAGATACGCAGTATTTT. This rearrangement joins TRBV5-1 to TRBJ2-3, with 7 bases aligning to TRBD1. Germline CDR1 and CDR2: SGHRS and YFSETQ. This CDR3 is 16 amino acids long. V shed 2 bases, J shed 1 base, and the junction held 7 bases outside the gene matches.

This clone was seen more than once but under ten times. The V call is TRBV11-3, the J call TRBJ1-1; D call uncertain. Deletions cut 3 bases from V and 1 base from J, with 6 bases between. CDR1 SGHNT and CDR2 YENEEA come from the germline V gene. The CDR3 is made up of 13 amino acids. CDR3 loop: CASSLFKNTEAFF. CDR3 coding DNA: TGTGCCAGCAGCTTGTTCAAGAACACTGAAGCTTTCTTT. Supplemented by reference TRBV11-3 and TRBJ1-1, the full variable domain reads EAGVVQSPRYKIIEKKQPVAFWCNPISGHNTLYWYLQNLGQGPELLIRYENEEAVDDSQLPKDRFSAERLKGVDSTLKIQPAELGDSAVYLCASSLFKNTEAFFGQGTRLTVV.

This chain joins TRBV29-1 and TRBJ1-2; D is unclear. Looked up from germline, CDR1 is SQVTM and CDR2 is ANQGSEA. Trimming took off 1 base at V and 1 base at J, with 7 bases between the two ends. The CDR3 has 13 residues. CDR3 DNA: TGCAGCGTTGAAGGTGGCGGTAACTATGGCTACACCTTC. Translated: CSVEGGGNYGYTF.

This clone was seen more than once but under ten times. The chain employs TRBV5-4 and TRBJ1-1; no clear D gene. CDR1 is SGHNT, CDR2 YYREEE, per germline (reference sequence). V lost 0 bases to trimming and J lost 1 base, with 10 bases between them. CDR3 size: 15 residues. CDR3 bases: TGTGCCAGCAGCTTGGGGGCAGCTCAGAACACTGAAGCTTTCTTT. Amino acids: CASSLGAAQNTEAFF.

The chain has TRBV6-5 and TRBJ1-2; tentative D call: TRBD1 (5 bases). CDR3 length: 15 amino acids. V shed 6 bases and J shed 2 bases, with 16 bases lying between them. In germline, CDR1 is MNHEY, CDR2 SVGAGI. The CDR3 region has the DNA TGTGCCAGCAGAGTTACTCGGACACCAAACTATGGCTACACCTTC. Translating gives CASRVTRTPNYGYTF.

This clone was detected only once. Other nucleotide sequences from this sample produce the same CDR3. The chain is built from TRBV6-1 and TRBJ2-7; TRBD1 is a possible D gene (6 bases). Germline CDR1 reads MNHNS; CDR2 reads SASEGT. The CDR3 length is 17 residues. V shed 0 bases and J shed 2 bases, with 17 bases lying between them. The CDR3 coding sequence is TGTGCCAGCAGTGAAGCTTTTGCAGGGGCATATCCCTACGAGCAGTACTTC. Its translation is CASSEAFAGAYPYEQYF.

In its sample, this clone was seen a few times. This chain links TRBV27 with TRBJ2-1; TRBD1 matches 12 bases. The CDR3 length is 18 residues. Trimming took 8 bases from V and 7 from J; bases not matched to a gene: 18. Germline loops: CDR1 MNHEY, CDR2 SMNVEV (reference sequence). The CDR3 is CASAGRDRGLFRENEQFF. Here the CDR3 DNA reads TGTGCCAGCGCGGGGAGGGACAGGGGGCTCTTTCGCGAAAATGAGCAGTTCTTC.

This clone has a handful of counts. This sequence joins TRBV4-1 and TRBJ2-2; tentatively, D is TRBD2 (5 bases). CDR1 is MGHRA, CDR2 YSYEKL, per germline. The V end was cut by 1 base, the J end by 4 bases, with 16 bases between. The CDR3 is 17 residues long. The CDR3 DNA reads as TGCGCCAGCAGCCAAGCCCCCGGGCGGGCGGGCACCGGGGAGCTGTTTTTT. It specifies CASSQAPGRAGTGELFF.

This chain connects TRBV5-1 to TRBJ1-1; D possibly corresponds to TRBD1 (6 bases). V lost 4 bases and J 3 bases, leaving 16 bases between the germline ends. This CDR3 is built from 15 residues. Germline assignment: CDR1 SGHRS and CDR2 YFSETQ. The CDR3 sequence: CASSRDRPADTEAFF. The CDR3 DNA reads TGCGCCAGCAGCAGAGACAGGCCGGCGGACACTGAAGCTTTCTTT.

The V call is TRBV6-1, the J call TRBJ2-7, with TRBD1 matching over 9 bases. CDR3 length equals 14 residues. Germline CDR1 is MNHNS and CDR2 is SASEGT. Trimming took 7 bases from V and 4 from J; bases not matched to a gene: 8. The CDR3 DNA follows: TGTGCCAGCATGACGGGGACAGGGTTATACGAGCAGTACTTC. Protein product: CASMTGTGLYEQYF.

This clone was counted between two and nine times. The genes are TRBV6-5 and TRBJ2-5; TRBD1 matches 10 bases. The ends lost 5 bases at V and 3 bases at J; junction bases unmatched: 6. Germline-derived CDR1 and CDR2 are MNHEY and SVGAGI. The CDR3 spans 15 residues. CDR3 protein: CASSQTGTGEETQYF. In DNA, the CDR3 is TGTGCCAGCAGTCAGACCGGGACAGGGGAAGAGACCCAGTACTTC.

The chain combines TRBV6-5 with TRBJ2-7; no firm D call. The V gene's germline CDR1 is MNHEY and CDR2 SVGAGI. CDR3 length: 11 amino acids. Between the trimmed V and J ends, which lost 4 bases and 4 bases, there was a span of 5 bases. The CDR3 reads CASSSQYEQYF. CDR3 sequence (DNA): TGTGCCAGCAGTTCCCAGTACGAGCAGTACTTC.

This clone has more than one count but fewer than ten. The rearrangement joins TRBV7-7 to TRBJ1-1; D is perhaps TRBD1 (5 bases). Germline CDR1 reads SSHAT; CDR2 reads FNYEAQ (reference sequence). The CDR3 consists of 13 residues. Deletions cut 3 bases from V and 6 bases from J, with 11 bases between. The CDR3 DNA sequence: TGTGCCAGCAGCTTGGATCAGGGTTCTGAAGCTTTCTTT. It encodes CASSLDQGSEAFF.

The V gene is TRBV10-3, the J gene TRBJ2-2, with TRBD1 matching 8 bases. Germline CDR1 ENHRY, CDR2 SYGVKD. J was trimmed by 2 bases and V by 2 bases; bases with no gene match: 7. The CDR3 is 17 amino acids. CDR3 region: CAISEGLTGVNTGELFF. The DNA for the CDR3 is TGTGCCATCAGTGAGGGGTTGACAGGGGTAAACACCGGGGAGCTGTTTTTT.

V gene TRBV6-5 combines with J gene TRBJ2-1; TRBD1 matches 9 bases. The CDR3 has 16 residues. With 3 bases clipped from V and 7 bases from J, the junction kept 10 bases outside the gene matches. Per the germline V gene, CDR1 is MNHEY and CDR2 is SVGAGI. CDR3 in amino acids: CASSYRRQGVGNEQFF. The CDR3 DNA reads TGTGCCAGCAGTTATCGAAGACAGGGGGTCGGGAATGAGCAGTTCTTC.

CDR3 region: CASTFGGNTEAFF. CDR3 nucleotide sequence: TGTGCCAGCACCTTCGGGGGTAACACTGAAGCTTTCTTT. The chain links TRBV7-2 to TRBJ1-1; maybe TRBD1 (5 bases). Trimming removed 7 bases from V and 2 bases from J, with 11 bases in between. CDR3 size: 13 residues. From germline, CDR1 is SGHTA and CDR2 FQGNSA.

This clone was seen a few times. CDR3 protein: CASTWRYNEQFF. For the CDR3, the DNA is TGTGCCAGCACGTGGAGGTACAATGAGCAGTTCTTC. The chain has TRBV6-1 and TRBJ2-1; maybe TRBD2 (5 bases). Germline CDR1 is MNHNS and CDR2 is SASEGT. V was clipped by 7 bases and J by 4 bases, with 8 bases between them. The CDR3 covers 12 residues.

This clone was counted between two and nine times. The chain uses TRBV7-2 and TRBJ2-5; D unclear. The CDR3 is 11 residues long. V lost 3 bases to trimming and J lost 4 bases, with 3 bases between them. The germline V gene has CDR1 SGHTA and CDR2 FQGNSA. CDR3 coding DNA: TGTGCCAGCAGCTTCATAGAGACCCAGTACTTC. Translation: CASSFIETQYF.

CDR3 bases: TGTGCCAGCAGCTTAGGGACAGGGATCTACGAGCAGTACTTC. Its protein product is CASSLGTGIYEQYF. The genes are TRBV5-6 and TRBJ2-5; 9 nucleotides align to TRBD1. The J call may be in error: the DNA end matches TRBJ2-7 better. This CDR3 comprises 14 residues. The germline gives CDR1 SGHDT, CDR2 YYEEEE.